This entry lists 6 T cell receptor beta chains sequenced from one sample in a study of response to subunit inactivated influenza vaccine. Each CDR3 protein is one row after TCRdb ran MiXCR on the RT-PCR reads. Seen here are about half a million distinct CDR3 sequences, roughly 8.2% observed once, and the top ten hold 10% to 15%. This sample comprised PBMCs from blood, obtained 23 months after vaccination. These receptors all stem from a man aged 50 to 75 who received an inactivated influenza vaccine.

There are a few counts of this clonotype. The chain links TRBV6-2 or TRBV6-3 to TRBJ1-2, with D perhaps TRBD1 (6 bases). The CDR3 spans 16 residues. Germline V gene sequence: CDR1 MNHEY, CDR2 SVGEGT. The germline V and J ends were trimmed by 2 bases and 6 bases, with 19 bases remaining between them. This CDR3 reads CASSYTPAGVVDGYTF. CDR3 in DNA: TGTGCCAGCAGTTACACCCCAGCAGGGGTTGTCGATGGCTACACCTTC.

The gene calls are TRBV29-1 and TRBJ2-7; 10 bases agree with TRBD1. V was clipped by 7 bases and J by 5 bases; unmatched bases: 8. The CDR3 spans 13 residues. CDR1 is SQVTM, CDR2 ANQGSEA, per germline. In DNA form, the CDR3 reads TGCAGCGCTTCCGGGACAGGGGTCAACGAGCAGTACTTC. This translates into CSASGTGVNEQYF.

This clonotype was seen only a few times. The chain recombines TRBV6-6 with TRBJ1-1; TRBD1 matches at 8 bases. The CDR3 has 13 residues. From germline, CDR1 is MNHNY and CDR2 SVGAGI (reference sequence). The V and J ends lost 8 bases and 7 bases, in that order; junction bases with no gene match: 9. CDR3 nucleotide sequence: TGTGCCAGCGGGGCAGGGGGCGCGAATGAAGCTTTCTTT. Protein sequence: CASGAGGANEAFF.

This clonotype was detected ten times or more. J is TRBJ1-1 and V is TRBV5-1; D is possibly TRBD1 (5 bases). The germline CDR1 and CDR2 sequences are SGHRS and YFSETQ. This CDR3 is 13 amino acids long. The germline V and J ends were trimmed by 5 bases and 4 bases, with 12 bases remaining between them. The CDR3 nucleotides read TGCGCCAGCAGTGGGGGGGGAAGCACTGAAGCTTTCTTT. The encoded protein is CASSGGGSTEAFF.

This clonotype was detected ten times or more. The rearrangement uses TRBV7-9 and TRBJ2-2; 7 nucleotides align to TRBD1. CDR1 and CDR2 from the germline V gene are SEHNR and FQNEAQ (reference sequence). The CDR3 loop spans 15 amino acids. V shed 5 bases and J 1 base; nucleotides not matched to a gene: 4. CDR3 protein: CASSRDSWNTGELFF. The CDR3 coding sequence is TGTGCCAGCAGCCGGGACAGCTGGAACACCGGGGAGCTGTTTTTT.

This clonotype has a count of ten or more. The CDR3 here is CASSKGGHRGVSYEQYF. The CDR3 DNA follows: TGTGCCAGCAGCAAAGGAGGCCACAGGGGGGTGTCCTACGAGCAGTACTTC. The V call is TRBV21-1, the J call TRBJ2-7; the table's D call TRBD1 went unverified against the DNA. TRBV21-1 is listed as a pseudogene. CDR3 length: 17 residues.